This T cell receptor beta chain was retrieved from a study of blood T cell repertoires in COVID-19. As for the study in general: Whether acute or convalescent, the COVID-19 samples came from the United States, Italy and Spain. PBMCs, B-cell-depleted T cells, or T cells were the source of the cDNA or gDNA that made up the material.

CDR3 length: 13 amino acids. Trimming cost V 8 bases and J 3 bases, with 12 bases left between them. Germline lookup yields CDR1 SGHRS and CDR2 YFSETQ. Original processing notes: Estimates of nucleated cell counts were drawn from the amplification of reference gene primers. Data came from immunoSEQ multiplex PCR; TCRdb stores just in-frame clones and leaves some out. V and J calls and clone size are those listed in that table; D and trimming were worked out from the DNA. Of 120,000 or so clones detected, more than 70% appear once; the ten largest clones hold approximately 1.1%. V and J are TRBV5-1 and TRBJ1-3; no firm D call. This TCR derives from a woman of 80 years or more with acute or convalescent COVID-19. The sample taken for sequencing was peripheral blood. CDR3 sequence: CASQEGVGNTIYF. CDR3 DNA sequence: TGCGCCAGTCAGGAGGGAGTTGGAAACACCATATATTTT.